This TCR beta chain was retrieved from a study of early T cells in non-severe SARS-CoV-2 infection. CDR1 is MDHEN, CDR2 SYDVKM, per germline. The V and J ends lost 6 bases and 4 bases, in that order; junction bases with no gene match: 1. There are 13 residues in the CDR3. TCRdb re-derived calls from the 5' RACE reads in MiXCR, one entry per CDR3 protein. This sample has about 98,000 distinct CDR3 sequences, with 11% found just once. Sequenced input: whole blood. The chain combines TRBV28 with TRBJ2-5; 11 nucleotides line up with TRBD2. This sequence was found in an adult who was a healthcare worker with PCR-confirmed SARS-CoV-2 infection or an uninfected control (not recorded which). The DNA of the CDR3 is TGTGCCAGCAGCGGACTAGCGGGAGAGACCCAGTACTTC. Amino acid sequence: CASSGLAGETQYF.